This T cell receptor beta chain was recorded in a study of CD4+ T cells in melanoma. Study-wide results and limits: A reported correlation linked neoantigen-specific CD4+ T cells to CD8+, macrophage and B cell function.

The CDR3 covers 14 residues. The V segment lost 5 bases and the J segment 6 bases; nucleotides outside the gene matches: 8. Germline loops: CDR1 MNHEY, CDR2 SVGAGI. The protocol was immunoSEQ multiplex PCR, while the TCRdb copy is restricted to in-frame clones and leaves out a portion. The sample has about 110,000 clones; around 92% are singletons. Remarks on this clone: The antigen is undetermined.

The rearrangement uses TRBV6-5 and TRBJ2-7, with 9 positions matching TRBD1. Material: peripheral blood. The receptor comes from a human donor with melanoma. CDR3 loop: CASSRGDRASEQYF. CDR3 bases: TGTGCCAGCAGTAGGGGGGACAGGGCGTCCGAGCAGTACTTC.